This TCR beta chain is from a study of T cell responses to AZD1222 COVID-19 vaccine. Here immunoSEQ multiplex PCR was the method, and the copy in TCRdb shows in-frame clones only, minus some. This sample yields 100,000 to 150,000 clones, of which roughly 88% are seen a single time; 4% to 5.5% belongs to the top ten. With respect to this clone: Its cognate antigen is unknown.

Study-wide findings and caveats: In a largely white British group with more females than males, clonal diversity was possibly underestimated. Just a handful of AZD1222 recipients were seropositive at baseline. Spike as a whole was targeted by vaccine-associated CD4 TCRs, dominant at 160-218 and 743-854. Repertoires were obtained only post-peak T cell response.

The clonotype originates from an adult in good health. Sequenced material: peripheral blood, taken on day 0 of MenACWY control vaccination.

In DNA form, the CDR3 reads TGTGCCAGCAGCTACCTCGGGTCCGGGTCAGATACGCAGTATTTT. This gives the protein CASSYLGSGSDTQYF. This rearrangement joins TRBV7-9 to TRBJ2-3; no reliable D call. This CDR3 comprises 15 residues. The V end was cut by 4 bases, the J end by 4 bases, with 15 bases between. The germline V gene has CDR1 SEHNR and CDR2 FQNEAQ (reference sequence).